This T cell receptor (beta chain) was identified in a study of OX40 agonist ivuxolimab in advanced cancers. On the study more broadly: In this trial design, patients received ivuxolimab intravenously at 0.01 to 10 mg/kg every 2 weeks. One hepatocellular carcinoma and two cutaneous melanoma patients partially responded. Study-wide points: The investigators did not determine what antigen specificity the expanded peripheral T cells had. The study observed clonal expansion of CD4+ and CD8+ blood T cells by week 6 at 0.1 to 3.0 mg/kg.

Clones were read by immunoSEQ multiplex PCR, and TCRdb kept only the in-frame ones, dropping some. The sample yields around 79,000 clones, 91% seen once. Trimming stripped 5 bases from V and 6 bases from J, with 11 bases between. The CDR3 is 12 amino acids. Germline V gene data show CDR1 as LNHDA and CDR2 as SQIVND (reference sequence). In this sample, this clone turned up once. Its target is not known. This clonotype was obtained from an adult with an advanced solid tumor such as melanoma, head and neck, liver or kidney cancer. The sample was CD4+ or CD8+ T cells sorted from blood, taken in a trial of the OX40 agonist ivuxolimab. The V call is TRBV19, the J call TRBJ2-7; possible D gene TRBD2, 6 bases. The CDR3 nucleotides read TGTGCCAGTAGTGGGCGGGGTGGCGAGCAGTACTTC. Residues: CASSGRGGEQYF.